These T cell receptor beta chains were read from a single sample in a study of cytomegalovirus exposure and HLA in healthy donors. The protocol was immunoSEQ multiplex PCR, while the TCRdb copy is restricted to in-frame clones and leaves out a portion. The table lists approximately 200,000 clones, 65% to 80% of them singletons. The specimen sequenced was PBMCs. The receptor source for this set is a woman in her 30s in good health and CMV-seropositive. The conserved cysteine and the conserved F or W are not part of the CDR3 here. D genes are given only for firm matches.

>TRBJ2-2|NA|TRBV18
ASSPPGEGGTGELF
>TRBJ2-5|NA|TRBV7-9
ASSPWSDFQETQY
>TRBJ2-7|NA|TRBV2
ASSEETLGGPYEQY
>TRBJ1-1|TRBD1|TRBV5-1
ASSRTGEYTEAF
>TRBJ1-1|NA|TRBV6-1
ASRYGQLNTEAF
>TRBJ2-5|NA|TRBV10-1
ARKGTPNQETQY
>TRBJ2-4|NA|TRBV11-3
ASSPSRDIQY
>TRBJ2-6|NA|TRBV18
ASSPQGRAGANVLT
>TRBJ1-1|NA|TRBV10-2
ATSLLNTEAF
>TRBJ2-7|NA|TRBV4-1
ASSQEPGLIYEQY
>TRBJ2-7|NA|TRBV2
ASSDSALEQY
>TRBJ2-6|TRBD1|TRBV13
ASSLSTGGLLGANVLT
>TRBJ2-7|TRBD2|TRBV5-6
ASSPFRTSGRAGQY
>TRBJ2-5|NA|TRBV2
ASSGGVQETQY
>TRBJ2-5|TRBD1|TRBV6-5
ASSPTGGGETQY
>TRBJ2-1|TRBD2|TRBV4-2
ASSQAGPTSFDEQF
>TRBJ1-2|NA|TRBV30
AWSSERLNGYT
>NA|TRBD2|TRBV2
ASRGLAGGRPYEQY
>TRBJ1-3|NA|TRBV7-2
ASSLTQGGNTIY
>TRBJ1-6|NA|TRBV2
ASSEVKGRYSYNSPLH
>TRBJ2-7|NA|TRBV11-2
ASSFNRDYEQY
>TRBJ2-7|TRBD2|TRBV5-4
ASSPGLAGEVDEQY
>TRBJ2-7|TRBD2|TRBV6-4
ASSALTSGSYEQY
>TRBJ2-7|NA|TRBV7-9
ASRPRDKPSYEQY
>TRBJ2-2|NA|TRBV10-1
ASSESSDFWTGELF
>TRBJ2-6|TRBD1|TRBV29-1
SVIWDRFYSGANVLT
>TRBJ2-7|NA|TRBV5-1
ASSGGLGPAYEQY
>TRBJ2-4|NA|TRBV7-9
ASSLGLPSLNIQY
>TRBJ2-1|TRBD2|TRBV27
ASRQYGTSGYNEQF
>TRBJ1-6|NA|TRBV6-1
ASNFGYEISPLH
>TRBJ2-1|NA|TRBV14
ASSLSPLEGPVYNEQF
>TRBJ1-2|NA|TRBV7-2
ASSFGYGYT
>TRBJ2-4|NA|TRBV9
ASSVVERDIQY
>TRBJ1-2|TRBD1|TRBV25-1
ASSALGQNYGYT
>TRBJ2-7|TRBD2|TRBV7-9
ASSIGLAGPYEQY
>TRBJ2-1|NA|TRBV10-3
AISEGGRRDNEQF
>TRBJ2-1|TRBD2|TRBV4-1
ASSQGLAGNNEQF
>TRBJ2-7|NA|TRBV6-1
ASSPTGLPYEQY
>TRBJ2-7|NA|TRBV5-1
ASSVQVSSYEQY
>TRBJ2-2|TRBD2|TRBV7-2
ASSFLLTSGNNTGELF
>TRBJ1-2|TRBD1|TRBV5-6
ASSYGQGGYGYT
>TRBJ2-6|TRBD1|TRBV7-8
ASSLDYPGQGAPSGANVLT
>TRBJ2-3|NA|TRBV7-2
ASSRSRGTDTQY
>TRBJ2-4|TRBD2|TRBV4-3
ASSQRTLVFAGVAKNIQY
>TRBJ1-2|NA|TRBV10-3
AISESTDPGGYT
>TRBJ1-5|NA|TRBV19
ASSMGPQFGINQPQH
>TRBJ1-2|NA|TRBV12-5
ASGLVLTGQPRYGYT
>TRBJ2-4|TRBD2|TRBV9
ASSVDQAGRAKNIQY
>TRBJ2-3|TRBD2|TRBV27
ASSLYPSGSSDTQY
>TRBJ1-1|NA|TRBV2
ASRPDFGTEAF
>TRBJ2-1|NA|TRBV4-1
ASSPGTTYNEQF
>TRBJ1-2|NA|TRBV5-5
ASSLAQYSGYT
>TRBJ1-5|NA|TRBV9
ASSGGYSNQPQH
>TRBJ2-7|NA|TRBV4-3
ASSQDRGAYEQY
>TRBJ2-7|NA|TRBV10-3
AISRTQPDEQY
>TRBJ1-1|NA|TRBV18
ASSPPGGWLTEAF
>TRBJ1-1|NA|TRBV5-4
ASSRGGRGGTEAF
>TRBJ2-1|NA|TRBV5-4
ASSGMAGSQVEQF
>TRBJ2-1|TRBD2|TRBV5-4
ASSLWTRGRDNEQF